What follows describes a single TCR beta chain. No antigen is known for it. This sample was taken from a study of vaccination effects on CD4 cells after COVID-19. V lost 3 bases, J lost 9 bases, and 17 bases stayed unmatched. The germline CDR1 and CDR2 sequences are LNHDA and SQIVND (reference sequence). The CDR3 loop spans 18 amino acids. Under the ViraFEST assay, PBMC were stimulated with viral peptide pools so that antigen-specific CD4+ T cells expanded. Sequencing was performed afterwards. CD4+ T cells were isolated after about nine days of culture. Prior SARS-CoV-2 infection was absent in the vaccine recipients, as shown by negative nucleocapsid antibodies. Each culture well received under 2.5 million PBMC. These cells were then cultured in IMDM with about 9.9 IU/ml IL-2 and roughly 10 ug/ml peptides. TCRdb keeps only in-frame clones here, not all; method: immunoSEQ multiplex PCR. The sample lists about 22,000 clones, approximately 77% occurring once.

The clonotype comes from a human donor who received a COVID-19 vaccine. The chain joins TRBV19 to TRBJ2-1; 10 bases match TRBD2. Here the sequenced sample was CD4+ T cells from PBMCs cultured with HCoV-NL63 spike peptides, taken before COVID-19 vaccination. The CDR3 here is CASSMGGASGSRYGEQFF. The CDR3 nucleotides are TGTGCCAGTAGTATGGGAGGGGCTAGCGGGAGCCGATACGGTGAGCAGTTCTTC. Full variable domain (rest looked up from reference TRBV19 and TRBJ2-1): DGGITQSPKYLFRKEGQNVTLSCEQNLNHDAMYWYRQDPGQGLRLIYYSQIVNDFQKGDIAEGYSVSREKKESFPLTVTSAQKNPTAFYLCASSMGGASGSRYGEQFFGPGTRLTVL.